The 30 T cell receptor beta chains in this list originate from one sample, sequenced in a study of naive and memory T cell subsets. TCR cDNA received a 3' ligated oligonucleotide that carried a UMI. The SP2 primer and nested alpha and beta constant region primers amplified ligated cDNA in four rounds. TCRdb re-called the 5' RACE reads with MiXCR, one entry per CDR3 protein. Here the sample spans over 45,000 distinct CDR3 sequences, about 7.1% being singletons. The receptors shown here come from a female donor in good health.

This clonotype turned up a few times. The chain combines TRBV5-5 with TRBJ2-1; TRBD1 aligns across 9 bases. Losses at the gene ends were 0 bases for V and 8 bases for J; bases not matched to a gene: 9. The germline gives CDR1 SGHKS, CDR2 YYEKEE (reference sequence). This CDR3 has 16 amino acids. The CDR3 protein is CASSLAPPWTGDEQFF. CDR3 bases: TGTGCCAGCAGCTTGGCTCCCCCCTGGACAGGGGATGAGCAGTTCTTC.

This clonotype was seen repeatedly, ten times or more. This chain connects TRBV20-1 to TRBJ2-6; no firm D call. The length of the CDR3 is 14 residues. Germline V gene lookup returns CDR1 DFQATT and CDR2 SNEGSKA (reference sequence). The germline V and J ends were trimmed by 8 bases and 0 bases, with 11 bases remaining between them. The CDR3 reads CSMGTNSGANVLTF. In nucleotides, the CDR3 is TGCAGTATGGGTACAAACTCTGGGGCCAACGTCCTGACTTTC.

This clonotype was seen at least ten times. This chain joins TRBV20-1 and TRBJ1-5, with unresolved D. CDR1 and CDR2 from the germline V gene are DFQATT and SNEGSKA (reference sequence). V lost 0 bases to trimming and J lost 7 bases, with 13 bases between them. This CDR3 has 14 residues. Written as DNA, the CDR3 is TGCAGTGCTAGAGATGGGCGGGAACGGCAGCCCCAGCATTTT. It translates to CSARDGRERQPQHF.

This CDR3 reads CASSHQTENHGYTF. The CDR3 DNA reads as TGTGCCAGCAGCCACCAGACAGAGAACCATGGCTACACCTTC. The rearrangement joins TRBV7-9 to TRBJ1-2, with D possibly TRBD1 on 5 matching bases. Trimming removed 5 bases at V and 6 bases at J, with 16 bases between. Germline assignment: CDR1 SEHNR and CDR2 FQNEAQ (reference sequence). The CDR3 spans 14 residues.

This clonotype was recorded many times. The V and J genes are TRBV6-2 or TRBV6-3 and TRBJ1-2, with TRBD1 as a possible D gene (6 bases). Per the germline V gene, CDR1 is MNHEY and CDR2 is SVGEGT. This CDR3 is 15 amino acids long. With 6 bases removed from V and 0 bases from J, the gap between germline ends came to 14 bases. The DNA for the CDR3 is TGTGCCAGCAGCCCAGGGGTCCAAGCTAACTATGGCTACACCTTC. Amino acids: CASSPGVQANYGYTF.

The chain uses TRBV21-1 and TRBJ1-2; the table gives TRBD1 as D, unverified against the DNA. TRBV21-1 is listed as a pseudogene. This CDR3 comprises 14 residues. CDR3 sequence (DNA): TGCGCCAGCAGCACCCAGGACCCCAACTATGGCGACACCTTC. Its protein product is CASSTQDPNYGDTF.

The V and J genes are TRBV20-1 and TRBJ2-3; D gene ambiguous. Germline lookup yields CDR1 DFQATT and CDR2 SNEGSKA (reference sequence). This CDR3 contains 13 residues. Trimming removed 3 bases from V and 13 bases from J, with 20 bases in between. The CDR3 is CSASPPGPWQKYF. Here the CDR3 DNA reads TGCAGTGCTAGTCCCCCGGGCCCGTGGCAAAAGTATTTT.

This chain joins TRBV20-1 and TRBJ1-5; TRBD1 might be the D (5 bases). The CDR3 covers 14 residues. V dropped 6 bases and J dropped 5 bases, with 17 bases sitting between them. Germline V gene data show CDR1 as DFQATT and CDR2 as SNEGSKA (reference sequence). CDR3 protein: CSATAGHRHQPQHF. In DNA, the CDR3 is TGCAGTGCCACCGCAGGGCACCGGCATCAGCCCCAGCATTTT.

The V and J genes are TRBV7-3 and TRBJ1-2; D call uncertain. Germline CDR1 SGHTA, CDR2 FQGTGA. V gave up 0 bases and J gave up 8 bases, with 10 bases separating them. The length of the CDR3 is 13 residues. Written as DNA, the CDR3 is TGTGCCAGCAGCTTAACCGATAGTACCGGCTACACCTTC. Translation gives CASSLTDSTGYTF. Looking up the rest from reference TRBV7-3 and TRBJ1-2 gives the full variable domain: GAGVSQTPSNKVTEKGKYVELRCDPISGHTALYWYRQSLGQGPEFLIYFQGTGAADDSGLPNDRFFAVRPEGSVSTLKIQRTERGDSAVYLCASSLTDSTGYTFGSGTRLTVV.

This clonotype was seen a handful of times. The rearrangement links TRBV9 to TRBJ2-7; the match to TRBD1 covers 8 bases. Germline-derived CDR1 and CDR2 are SGDLS and YYNGEE. The V segment lost 3 bases and the J segment 0 bases; nucleotides outside the gene matches: 5. The CDR3 extends over 15 amino acids. This chain's CDR3 is CASSAQGAVSYEQYF. The DNA for the CDR3 is TGTGCCAGCAGCGCCCAGGGGGCAGTCTCCTACGAGCAGTACTTC.

The rearrangement uses TRBV7-1 and TRBJ1-3, with a tentative D call TRBD1 (5 bases). TRBV7-1 is annotated as an ORF whose role is uncertain. This CDR3 is built from 16 residues. Trimming took 3 bases from V and 0 from J, leaving 12 bases between them. The CDR3 DNA follows: TGTGCCAGCAGCTCCTTATCGGGGGGCTCTGGAAACACCATATATTTT. It specifies CASSSLSGGSGNTIYF.

This clonotype was seen ten or more times. V gene TRBV27 combines with J gene TRBJ1-2; D is unresolved. In germline, CDR1 is MNHEY, CDR2 SMNVEV (reference sequence). Trimming stripped 5 bases from V and 1 base from J, with 11 bases between. CDR3 size: 14 residues. The CDR3 loop is CASSPSSYNYGYTF. CDR3 nucleotides: TGTGCCAGCAGTCCCTCATCGTATAACTATGGCTACACCTTC.

This clonotype was recorded many times. The gene calls are TRBV20-1 and TRBJ2-1; a possible D gene is TRBD2 (5 bases). CDR1 DFQATT and CDR2 SNEGSKA come from the germline V gene (reference sequence). V was trimmed by 0 bases and J by 5 bases, leaving 17 bases between them. The CDR3 has 16 residues. DNA for the CDR3: TGCAGTGCTAGAGATCCGGAGGAGGAAATCGACAATGAGCAGTTCTTC. This gives the protein CSARDPEEEIDNEQFF.

This clonotype was seen more than once but under ten times. The chain has TRBV7-2 and TRBJ1-5; D might be TRBD1 (6 bases). The CDR3 covers 15 residues. V lost 3 bases and J lost 5, with 14 bases in between. Germline lookup yields CDR1 SGHTA and CDR2 FQGNSA. CDR3 nucleotides: TGTGCCAGCAGCTTGACGACAGGCCGATATCAGCCCCAGCATTTT. It yields the protein CASSLTTGRYQPQHF. The complete variable domain, with remaining parts taken from reference TRBV7-2 and TRBJ1-5, reads GAGVSQSPSNKVTEKGKDVELRCDPISGHTALYWYRQSLGQGLEFLIYFQGNSAPDKSGLPSDRFSAERTGGSVSTLTIQRTQQEDSAVYLCASSLTTGRYQPQHFGDGTRLSIL.

Only a few counts were recorded for this clonotype. The chain carries TRBV14 and TRBJ2-5; D assignment may be TRBD1 or TRBD2 (5 bases each). Germline V gene lookup returns CDR1 SGHDN and CDR2 FVKESK. V lost 6 bases, J lost 5 bases, and 7 bases lay in between. The length of the CDR3 is 11 residues. Here the CDR3 DNA reads TGTGCCAGCAGGGGGACGGAGACCCAGTACTTC. Translating gives CASRGTETQYF.

At least ten counts were recorded for this clonotype. V gene TRBV12-3 or TRBV12-4 combines with J gene TRBJ1-5; 8 bases fit TRBD1. V lost 2 bases and J lost 5; bases outside the gene matches: 5. The CDR3 has 15 residues. The CDR3 is CASSLRQGADQPQHF. The CDR3 DNA is TGTGCCAGCAGTTTACGCCAGGGGGCTGATCAGCCCCAGCATTTT.

This clonotype was counted many times. V is TRBV11-2 and J is TRBJ1-6; weak D call: TRBD1 (6 bases). Per germline, CDR1 SGHAT and CDR2 FQNNGV. Deletions cut 6 bases from V and 10 bases from J, with 19 bases between. CDR3 length equals 15 residues. The CDR3 sequence: CASSGWGGKASPLHF. Here the CDR3 DNA reads TGTGCCAGCAGTGGATGGGGGGGCAAGGCGTCACCCCTCCACTTT.

This clonotype was observed many times. The rearrangement uses TRBV7-2 and TRBJ1-1; weak D call: TRBD1 (5 bases). Germline values: CDR1 SGHTA, CDR2 FQGNSA. Trimming removed 2 bases from V and 5 bases from J, with 12 bases in between. The CDR3 length is 14 residues. The CDR3 region is CASSLLSGNTEAFF. The CDR3 nucleotides are TGTGCCAGCAGCTTACTGTCAGGGAATACTGAAGCTTTCTTT.

This clonotype appeared a few times. Germline is not matched at one junction end, which may reflect a read error. The CDR3 here is CASYTLLYGDTF. As DNA, the CDR3 is TGTGCCAGCTATACACTCCTCTATGGCGACACCTTC. The genes are TRBV6-2 or TRBV6-3 and TRBJ1-2; D is unresolved. The CDR3 consists of 12 residues. Per germline, CDR1 MNHEY and CDR2 SVGEGT.

Only a few counts were recorded for this clonotype. The rearrangement links TRBV27 to TRBJ1-1, with D possibly being TRBD1 (5 bases). CDR1 MNHEY and CDR2 SMNVEV come from the germline V gene (reference sequence). CDR3 length: 13 residues. Trimming stripped 6 bases from V and 5 bases from J, with 13 bases between. In nucleotides, the CDR3 is TGTGCCAGCAGCCCCAGGGCACTGACTGAAGCTTTCTTT. It specifies CASSPRALTEAFF.

The J gene is TRBJ2-1, the V gene TRBV29-1; 10 bases match TRBD2. Germline loops: CDR1 SQVTM, CDR2 ANQGSEA. This CDR3 has 15 amino acids. Trimming at V came to 4 bases and at J to 6 bases, leaving 9 bases not matched to a gene. CDR3 nucleotide sequence: TGCAGCGTTGGAATAGGAGCGGGGGGGATCAATGAGCAGTTCTTC. This encodes CSVGIGAGGINEQFF.

This clonotype was observed a handful of times. The chain recombines TRBV20-1 with TRBJ2-4; D gene ambiguous. Germline CDR1 DFQATT, CDR2 SNEGSKA (reference sequence). Trimming removed 3 bases at V and 5 bases at J, with 11 bases between. The CDR3 sequence is 13 residues long. CDR3 DNA: TGCAGTGCTAGCCAGCAACAAGAAAACATTCAGTACTTC. The encoded protein is CSASQQQENIQYF.

This clonotype was observed many times. The chain recombines TRBV20-1 with TRBJ2-5; D is unclear. This CDR3 contains 11 residues. With 0 bases removed from V and 5 bases from J, the gap between germline ends came to 4 bases. The germline gives CDR1 DFQATT, CDR2 SNEGSKA (reference sequence). This CDR3 is CSARDFETQYF. The CDR3, as DNA: TGCAGTGCTAGAGATTTCGAGACCCAGTACTTC.

This clonotype was picked up a small number of times. J is TRBJ1-1 and V is TRBV4-3; D might be TRBD1 (6 bases). This CDR3 contains 14 residues. V was clipped by 2 bases and J by 6 bases, with 13 bases between them. Per germline, CDR1 LGHNA and CDR2 YSLEER. The CDR3 is CASSQLYRVPEAFF. DNA for the CDR3: TGCGCCAGCAGCCAACTGTACAGGGTCCCTGAAGCTTTCTTT.

This clonotype was counted between two and nine times. The chain uses TRBV6-2 or TRBV6-3 and TRBJ2-7; 8 nucleotides align to TRBD1. The CDR3 consists of 15 residues. Germline V gene sequence: CDR1 MNHEY, CDR2 SVGEGT. The V and J ends lost 0 bases and 2 bases, in that order; junction bases with no gene match: 3. The CDR3 DNA reads TGTGCCAGCAGTTACTCGCCCAGGGGGCCCTACGAGCAGTACTTC. Translating gives CASSYSPRGPYEQYF.

The V gene is TRBV21-1, the J gene TRBJ1-2; the table's D call, TRBD1, has no DNA check behind it. TRBV21-1 is a listed pseudogene. The CDR3 loop spans 21 amino acids. Here the CDR3 DNA reads TGTGCCAGCAGGAGATTCCCTCCGGCGGTCCCCGTACCGGCACAGTATTATGGCTACACCTTC. It translates to CASRRFPPAVPVPAQYYGYTF.

This clonotype has ten or more counts. The CDR3 coding sequence is TGTGCCAGCTCAGCAGGACGGCGCGGATTCCGGGGGGGGGGCACAGATACGCAGTATTTT. This gives the protein CASSAGRRGFRGGGTDTQYF. J is TRBJ2-3 and V is TRBV18, with TRBD2 matching 8 bases. This CDR3 has 20 residues. The germline gives CDR1 KGHSH, CDR2 LQKENI. J was trimmed by 1 base and V by 5 bases; bases with no gene match: 20.

This clonotype was found a few times. The J gene is TRBJ2-3, the V gene TRBV4-3, with D unclear. The CDR3 is 15 amino acids. The germline V and J ends were trimmed by 0 bases and 0 bases, with 7 bases remaining between them. Germline CDR1 is LGHNA and CDR2 is YSLEER. The CDR3 sequence: CASSQDLLSTDTQYF. The CDR3 DNA sequence: TGCGCCAGCAGCCAAGACCTGCTTAGCACAGATACGCAGTATTTT.

This clonotype was detected many times. The rearrangement uses TRBV20-1 and TRBJ2-3, with 10 bases identical to TRBD1. V was clipped by 3 bases and J by 1 base; unmatched bases: 7. CDR1 is DFQATT, CDR2 SNEGSKA, per germline (reference sequence). The CDR3 consists of 16 residues. The CDR3 region has the DNA TGCAGTGCTAGGGGGGCGGGGACAGGGGGCACAGATACGCAGTATTTT. Amino acids: CSARGAGTGGTDTQYF.

Notes on this clonotype: This clone may be a read error of a much larger clone one base away. The V and J genes are TRBV7-2 and TRBJ1-2; D gene unclear. The CDR3 contains 14 residues. Germline CDR1 and CDR2: SGHTA and FQGNSA. DNA for the CDR3: TGTGCCAGCAGCCCGTTGCCTGGTAACTATGGCGACACCTTC. Its translation is CASSPLPGNYGDTF.